The clone carrying this TCR beta chain was observed a handful of times. RNA transcripts served as the template for amplifying TCR beta CDR3 regions. First-round RT-PCR targeting the TCR CDR3 was performed with the HTBI primer set. MiXCR, applied by TCRdb to the multiplex PCR reads, yields one record per CDR3 protein. In the table there are about 250,000 distinct CDR3 sequences, about 20% of which are singletons. CDR3 length: 13 residues. V lost 2 bases and J 8 bases, leaving 10 bases between the germline ends. Germline assignment: CDR1 GTSNPN and CDR2 SVGIG (reference sequence). The data originate from a study of T cells in Graves' hyperthyroidism and ophthalmopathy.

The chain combines TRBV30 with TRBJ1-6; possibly TRBD1 for D (6 bases). Sequences were obtained from blood. This TCR derives from a man aged 25-40 years with Graves' ophthalmopathy. The chain's CDR3 is CAWSQGHYSPLHF. CDR3 coding DNA: TGTGCCTGGAGTCAGGGGCACTATTCACCCCTCCACTTT.